These 28 T cell receptor beta chains came from one sample sequenced in a study of cytomegalovirus exposure and HLA in healthy donors. Vbeta (60) and Jbeta (13) primers were used in the PCR. Some clones are missing from TCRdb's copy, which holds only in-frame ones; the method was immunoSEQ multiplex PCR. Of tens of thousands of clones in the sample, over 60% were seen once. Specimen: PBMCs. The source of these receptors is a woman aged 45-65 years in good health and CMV-seropositive.

V usage is TRBV5-1 and J usage is TRBJ2-1, with 9 bases fitting TRBD1. CDR3 length: 15 amino acids. Trimming removed 0 bases from V and 6 bases from J; junction bases left unmatched: 4. Germline lookup yields CDR1 SGHRS and CDR2 YFSETQ. CDR3 in amino acids: CASSLGTGDLNEQFF. CDR3 in DNA: TGCGCCAGCAGCTTGGGGACAGGGGATCTCAATGAGCAGTTCTTC.

The chain is built from TRBV28 and TRBJ2-7, with 7 nucleotides matching TRBD2. In germline, CDR1 is MDHEN, CDR2 SYDVKM. Trimming cost V 4 bases and J 1 base; bases outside gene matches: 13. This CDR3 is built from 17 residues. The DNA for the CDR3 is TGTGCCAGCAGTTCCCCCCGGGAGGACGATAATTCCTACGAGCAGTACTTC. The encoded protein is CASSSPREDDNSYEQYF.

The chain couples TRBV6-1 to TRBJ2-7; TRBD1 matches at 7 bases. Per the germline V gene, CDR1 is MNHNS and CDR2 is SASEGT. Unmatched junction bases numbered 5, after V lost 3 bases and J lost 3 bases. The length of the CDR3 is 14 residues. CDR3 sequence: CASSEPGGRYEQYF. The CDR3 region has the DNA TGTGCCAGCAGTGAGCCAGGGGGACGCTACGAGCAGTACTTC.

Only a few counts were recorded for this clone. This sequence joins TRBV6-1 and TRBJ1-5; 8 bases agree with TRBD1. Germline V gene sequence: CDR1 MNHNS, CDR2 SASEGT. This CDR3 has 16 amino acids. The ends lost 3 bases at V and 9 bases at J; junction bases unmatched: 13. The CDR3 DNA follows: TGTGCCAGCAGTGATTTCGGGACAGGAGGGACCCCGCCCCAGCATTTT. It translates to CASSDFGTGGTPPQHF.

CDR3 sequence: CASSLPLAGDYEQYF. Here the CDR3 DNA reads TGCGCCAGCAGCTTGCCCCTAGCGGGCGACTACGAGCAGTACTTC. V and J are TRBV5-1 and TRBJ2-7; 8 bases line up with TRBD2. The CDR3 length is 15 residues. Germline CDR1 is SGHRS and CDR2 is YFSETQ. The ends lost 1 base at V and 3 bases at J; junction bases unmatched: 6.

This clone was picked up a small number of times. This chain links TRBV11-2 with TRBJ2-3, with D possibly being TRBD2 (7 bases). Germline CDR1 SGHAT, CDR2 FQNNGV. V was cut by 4 bases and J by 5 bases, with 19 bases left in between. The CDR3 runs 16 residues. This chain's CDR3 is CASSSLRGGAVDTQYF. CDR3 DNA: TGTGCCAGCAGCTCCCTTAGGGGGGGGGCGGTAGATACGCAGTATTTT.

This clone was recorded once. J is TRBJ1-1 and V is TRBV18; D is undetermined. There are 13 residues in the CDR3. The germline V gene has CDR1 KGHSH and CDR2 LQKENI. V lost 3 bases, J lost 0 bases, and 5 bases lay in between. CDR3 region: CASSPNMNTEAFF. CDR3 DNA sequence: TGTGCCAGCTCACCCAACATGAACACTGAAGCTTTCTTT.

This chain links TRBV5-1 with TRBJ2-7; 9 bases line up with TRBD2. The CDR3 spans 15 residues. Germline V lookup: CDR1 SGHRS, CDR2 YFSETQ. V was pared by 0 bases and J by 5 bases, with 6 bases of the junction left unmatched. Written as DNA, the CDR3 is TGCGCCAGCAGCTTGGGGGCTAGCGGGGCCGACGAGCAGTACTTC. It yields the protein CASSLGASGADEQYF. The full variable domain, completed using reference TRBV5-1 and TRBJ2-7, is KAGVTQTPRYLIKTRGQQVTLSCSPISGHRSVSWYQQTPGQGLQFLFEYFSETQRNKGNFPGRFSGRQFSNSRSEMNVSTLELGDSALYLCASSLGASGADEQYFGPGTRLTVT.

This clone was counted a few times. The chain links TRBV30 to TRBJ2-2; D may be TRBD1 (6 bases). V shed 4 bases and J shed 1 base, with 10 bases lying between them. The CDR3 sequence is 14 residues long. CDR1 GTSNPN and CDR2 SVGIG come from the germline V gene (reference sequence). In DNA, the CDR3 is TGTGCCTGGAACCCGGGACAGAACACCGGGGAGCTGTTTTTT. It specifies CAWNPGQNTGELFF.

The rearrangement joins TRBV7-8 to TRBJ2-3; the match to TRBD2 covers 9 bases. J gave up 0 bases and V 2 bases, and 6 bases lay outside the gene matches. The CDR3 loop spans 17 amino acids. The germline V gene encodes CDR1 SGHVS and CDR2 FQNEAQ. The CDR3 loop is CASSLRAGGSSTDTQYF. CDR3 bases: TGTGCCAGCAGCTTACGAGCGGGGGGATCTAGCACAGATACGCAGTATTTT.

The chain employs TRBV18 and TRBJ1-4, with 7 bases matching TRBD1. Germline trimming cut 0 bases from V and 8 bases from J; bases unmatched to any gene: 12. The germline V gene encodes CDR1 KGHSH and CDR2 LQKENI. The CDR3 is 17 residues long. The CDR3 protein is CASSPPGARQGEEKLFF. The CDR3 nucleotides read TGTGCCAGCTCACCACCGGGAGCCCGGCAGGGGGAGGAAAAACTGTTTTTT.

The CDR3 nucleotides read TGTGCCACACGCCCAGGCGGGGGGGCCCAAGAGACCCAGTACTTC. It translates to CATRPGGGAQETQYF. The rearrangement links TRBV4-2 to TRBJ2-5; 9 nucleotides line up with TRBD2. Germline values: CDR1 LGHNA, CDR2 YNFKEQ. The CDR3 loop spans 15 amino acids. The V gene end was trimmed by 10 bases and the J gene end by 1 base; junction bases not matched to a gene: 10.

The chain is built from TRBV18 and TRBJ2-7; 9 bases fit TRBD1. The CDR3 loop spans 14 amino acids. Trimming took 6 bases from V and 1 from J; bases not matched to a gene: 4. CDR1 KGHSH and CDR2 LQKENI come from the germline V gene. The CDR3 region is CASSGDRESYEQYF. CDR3 nucleotide sequence: TGTGCCAGCTCGGGGGACAGGGAATCCTACGAGCAGTACTTC.

CDR3 region: CASTDYRTSDEQFF. CDR3 DNA sequence: TGTGCCAGCACCGATTATAGGACTAGCGATGAGCAGTTCTTC. This chain connects TRBV2 to TRBJ2-1; 9 bases agree with TRBD2. This CDR3 region has 14 residues. CDR1 and CDR2 (germline): SNHLY, FYNNEI. With V trimmed by 7 bases and J by 8 bases, 9 bases remained unmatched.

The rearrangement links TRBV7-6 to TRBJ1-1; 7 nucleotides align to TRBD1. Per germline, CDR1 SGHVS and CDR2 FNYEAQ. This CDR3 has 16 amino acids. V was clipped by 2 bases and J by 1 base; unmatched bases: 7. This CDR3 is CASSLTPTGTNTEAFF. As DNA, the CDR3 is TGTGCCAGCAGCTTAACCCCGACAGGGACGAACACTGAAGCTTTCTTT.

The chain recombines TRBV7-6 with TRBJ2-1; 15 nucleotides align to TRBD2. Germline-derived CDR1 and CDR2 are SGHVS and FNYEAQ. With 4 bases clipped from V and 6 bases from J, the junction kept 1 base outside the gene matches. The CDR3 contains 15 residues. CDR3 bases: TGTGCCAGCAGCTGGACTAGCGGGGGGGCCAATGAGCAGTTCTTC. This gives the protein CASSWTSGGANEQFF.

The table lists this clone with a few counts. The chain carries TRBV9 and TRBJ2-3, with 9 bases identical to TRBD1. The germline gives CDR1 SGDLS, CDR2 YYNGEE. V gave up 4 bases and J gave up 7 bases; unmatched junction bases: 7. This CDR3 region has 14 residues. The CDR3 loop is CASSLGTGTYTQYF. CDR3 sequence (DNA): TGTGCCAGCAGCCTCGGGACAGGGACCTATACGCAGTATTTT. The entire variable domain, with the rest obtained from reference TRBV9 and TRBJ2-3, is as follows: DSGVTQTPKHLITATGQRVTLRCSPRSGDLSVYWYQQSLDQGLQFLIQYYNGEERAKGNILERFSAQQFPDLHSELNLSSLELGDSALYFCASSLGTGTYTQYFGPGTRLTVL.

There are a few counts of this clone. Other DNA sequences within the sample encode an identical CDR3. The J gene is TRBJ2-3, the V gene TRBV7-9; 7 bases match TRBD2. The germline CDR1 and CDR2 sequences are SEHNR and FQNEAQ (reference sequence). The trim removed 6 bases at V and 1 base at J, leaving 7 bases unmatched. The CDR3 extends over 15 amino acids. In DNA form, the CDR3 reads TGTGCCAGCAGTCAAGTGAGCGGGGGCACAGATACGCAGTATTTT. Its translation: CASSQVSGGTDTQYF.

The chain combines TRBV9 with TRBJ2-5; 10 bases line up with TRBD2. J gave up 4 bases and V 0 bases, and 6 bases lay outside the gene matches. The CDR3 loop spans 16 amino acids. Germline CDR1 and CDR2: SGDLS and YYNGEE. CDR3 sequence: CASSVGGLAVGETQYF. DNA of the CDR3: TGTGCCAGCAGCGTAGGTGGACTAGCGGTGGGAGAGACCCAGTACTTC.

The gene calls are TRBV28 and TRBJ1-1, with a tentative D call TRBD1 (6 bases). Trimming left V 2 bases short and J 7 bases short, with 14 bases between. CDR1 and CDR2 from the germline V gene are MDHEN and SYDVKM. The CDR3 spans 14 residues. Here the CDR3 DNA reads TGTGCCAGCAGTTTACCCCAGGGGACGGGTGAAGCTTTCTTT. Residues: CASSLPQGTGEAFF.

The V call is TRBV7-6, the J call TRBJ2-1, with 8 bases fitting TRBD2. This CDR3 region has 16 residues. Losses at the gene ends were 0 bases for V and 7 bases for J; bases not matched to a gene: 8. Germline assignment: CDR1 SGHVS and CDR2 FNYEAQ. The CDR3: CASSLAETSVPNEQFF. The CDR3 DNA is TGTGCCAGCAGCTTAGCAGAGACTAGCGTGCCTAATGAGCAGTTCTTC.

The sample holds a few counts of this clone. The chain has TRBV5-6 and TRBJ1-2, with 7 bases matching TRBD1. This CDR3 comprises 15 residues. V trimming: 2 bases; J trimming: 1 base; junction bases outside the gene matches: 5. Looked up from germline, CDR1 is SGHDT and CDR2 is YYEEEE. CDR3 DNA: TGTGCCAGCAGCTTACAGGGGTCGTATAACTATGGCTACACCTTC. It specifies CASSLQGSYNYGYTF.

The V and J genes are TRBV5-1 and TRBJ2-3; a weak D match, TRBD2 (5 bases). The CDR3 is made up of 15 amino acids. Germline V gene data show CDR1 as SGHRS and CDR2 as YFSETQ. V lost 0 bases to trimming and J lost 5 bases, with 13 bases between them. The CDR3 bases are TGCGCCAGCAGCTTGGAAAGCGGCGGTCGAGATACGCAGTATTTT. Translating gives CASSLESGGRDTQYF.

V is TRBV30 and J is TRBJ2-5; 9 bases line up with TRBD1. The CDR3 extends over 14 amino acids. V shed 2 bases and J 5 bases; nucleotides not matched to a gene: 6. Germline V gene lookup returns CDR1 GTSNPN and CDR2 SVGIG (reference sequence). The CDR3 spells CAWSMGTGRETQYF. CDR3 in DNA: TGTGCCTGGAGTATGGGGACAGGGAGGGAGACCCAGTACTTC.

This clone appeared a single time. The chain couples TRBV6-6 to TRBJ1-2; TRBD1 might be the D (6 bases). In germline, CDR1 is MNHNY, CDR2 SVGAGI (reference sequence). CDR3 length: 15 residues. The ends were cut back, 2 bases at V and 7 bases at J, with 17 bases in the middle. CDR3 region: CASSYGGGASGGYTF. The DNA for the CDR3 is TGTGCCAGCAGTTACGGAGGGGGGGCGTCAGGTGGCTACACCTTC.

The J gene is TRBJ1-4, the V gene TRBV10-2; D might be TRBD1 (5 bases). V was trimmed by 4 bases and J by 0 bases, leaving 15 bases between them. The CDR3 is 17 amino acids. Germline lookup yields CDR1 WSHSY and CDR2 SAAADI. The CDR3 is CASSVGQGVATNEKLFF. The CDR3 nucleotides read TGCGCCAGCAGTGTGGGGCAGGGCGTAGCAACTAATGAAAAACTGTTTTTT.

As regards this clone: A junction end diverges from the germline sequence, so it may reflect a read error. CDR3 amino acids: CASSLDVINYGYAF. The CDR3 nucleotides are TGTGCCAGCAGCTTAGACGTGATTAACTATGGCTACGCCTTC. V usage is TRBV5-6 and J usage is TRBJ1-2; unclear D gene. Germline-derived CDR1 and CDR2 are SGHDT and YYEEEE. The CDR3 has 14 residues. The variable domain in full, with the rest retrieved from reference TRBV5-6 and TRBJ1-2, is DAGVTQSPTHLIKTRGQQVTLRCSPKSGHDTVSWYQQALGQGPQFIFQYYEEEERQRGNFPDRFSGHQFPNYSSELNVNALLLGDSALYLCASSLDVINYGYAFGSGTRLTVV.

The chain recombines TRBV29-1 with TRBJ1-2; the D is unclear. With 1 base removed from V and 6 bases from J, the gap between germline ends came to 12 bases. This CDR3 region has 13 residues. The V gene's germline CDR1 is SQVTM and CDR2 ANQGSEA. The CDR3 DNA reads as TGCAGCGTTGAAGGGACTTCCCTCAATGGCTACACCTTC. Translation gives CSVEGTSLNGYTF. The entire variable domain, with the rest obtained from reference TRBV29-1 and TRBJ1-2, is as follows: SAVISQKPSRDICQRGTSLTIQCQVDSQVTMMFWYRQQPGQSLTLIATANQGSEATYESGFVIDKFPISRPNLTFSTLTVSNMSPEDSSIYLCSVEGTSLNGYTFGSGTRLTVV.